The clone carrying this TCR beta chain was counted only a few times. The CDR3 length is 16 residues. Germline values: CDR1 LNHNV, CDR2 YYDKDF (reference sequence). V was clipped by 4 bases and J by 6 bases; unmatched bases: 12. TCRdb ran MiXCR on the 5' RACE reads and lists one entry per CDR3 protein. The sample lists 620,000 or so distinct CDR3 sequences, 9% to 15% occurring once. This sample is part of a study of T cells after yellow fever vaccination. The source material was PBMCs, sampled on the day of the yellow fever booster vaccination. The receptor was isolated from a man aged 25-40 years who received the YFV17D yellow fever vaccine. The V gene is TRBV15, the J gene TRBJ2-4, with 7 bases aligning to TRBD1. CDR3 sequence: CATSNDQGVGANIQYF. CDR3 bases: TGTGCCACCAGCAACGACCAGGGGGTTGGGGCAAACATTCAGTACTTC.